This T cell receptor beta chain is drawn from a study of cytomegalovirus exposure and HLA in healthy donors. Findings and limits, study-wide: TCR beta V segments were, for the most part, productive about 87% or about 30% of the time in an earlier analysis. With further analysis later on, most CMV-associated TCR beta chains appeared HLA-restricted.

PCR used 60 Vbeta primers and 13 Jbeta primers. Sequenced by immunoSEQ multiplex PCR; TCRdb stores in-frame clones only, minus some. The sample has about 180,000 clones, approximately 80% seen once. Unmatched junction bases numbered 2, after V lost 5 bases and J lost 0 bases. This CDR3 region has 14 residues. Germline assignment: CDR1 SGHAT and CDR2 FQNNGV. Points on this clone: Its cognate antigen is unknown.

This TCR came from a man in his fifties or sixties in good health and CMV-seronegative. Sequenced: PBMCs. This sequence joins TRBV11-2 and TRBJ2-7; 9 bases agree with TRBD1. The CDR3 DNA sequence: TGTGCCAGCAGCCCGGACAGGGGCTCCTACGAGCAGTACTTC. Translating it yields CASSPDRGSYEQYF. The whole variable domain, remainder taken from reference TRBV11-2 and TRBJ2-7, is EAGVAQSPRYKIIEKRQSVAFWCNPISGHATLYWYQQILGQGPKLLIQFQNNGVVDDSQLPKDRFSAERLKGVDSTLKIQPAKLEDSAVYLCASSPDRGSYEQYFGPGTRLTVT.